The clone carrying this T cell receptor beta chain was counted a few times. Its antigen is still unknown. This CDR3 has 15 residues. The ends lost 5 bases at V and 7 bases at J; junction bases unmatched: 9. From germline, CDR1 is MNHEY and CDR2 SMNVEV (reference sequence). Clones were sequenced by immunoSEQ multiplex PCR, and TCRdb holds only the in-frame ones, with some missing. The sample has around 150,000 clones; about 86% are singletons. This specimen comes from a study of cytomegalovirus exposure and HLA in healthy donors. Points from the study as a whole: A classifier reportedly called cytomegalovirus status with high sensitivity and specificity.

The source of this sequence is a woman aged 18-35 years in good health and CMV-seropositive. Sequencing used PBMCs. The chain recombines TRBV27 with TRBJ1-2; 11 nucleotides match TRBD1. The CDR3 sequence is CASSPLDRGLGGYTF. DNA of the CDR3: TGTGCCAGCAGTCCCCTGGACAGGGGGCTAGGTGGCTACACCTTC.